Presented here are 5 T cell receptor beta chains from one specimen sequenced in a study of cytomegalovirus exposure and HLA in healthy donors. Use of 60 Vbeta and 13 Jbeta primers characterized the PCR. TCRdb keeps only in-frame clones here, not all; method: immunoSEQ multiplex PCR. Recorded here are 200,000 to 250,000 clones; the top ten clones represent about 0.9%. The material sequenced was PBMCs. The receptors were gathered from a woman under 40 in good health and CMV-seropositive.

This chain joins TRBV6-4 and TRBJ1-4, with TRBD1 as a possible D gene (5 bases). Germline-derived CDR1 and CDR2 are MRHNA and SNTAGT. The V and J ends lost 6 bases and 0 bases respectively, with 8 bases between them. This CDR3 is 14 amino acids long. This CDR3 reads CASSMTATNEKLFF. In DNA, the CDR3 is TGTGCCAGCAGCATGACAGCAACTAATGAAAAACTGTTTTTT.

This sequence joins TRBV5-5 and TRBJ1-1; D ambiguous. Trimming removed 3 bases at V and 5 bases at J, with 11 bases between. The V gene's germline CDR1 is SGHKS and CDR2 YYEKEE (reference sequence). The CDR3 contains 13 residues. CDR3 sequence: CASSSGVETEAFF. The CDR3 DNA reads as TGTGCCAGCAGCTCCGGGGTGGAAACTGAAGCTTTCTTT.

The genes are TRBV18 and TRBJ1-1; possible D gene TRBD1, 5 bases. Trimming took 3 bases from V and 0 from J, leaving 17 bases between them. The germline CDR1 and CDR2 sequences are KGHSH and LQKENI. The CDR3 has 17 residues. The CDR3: CASSPILLGQMNTEAFF. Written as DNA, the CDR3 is TGTGCCAGCTCACCGATCCTTCTGGGGCAGATGAACACTGAAGCTTTCTTT.

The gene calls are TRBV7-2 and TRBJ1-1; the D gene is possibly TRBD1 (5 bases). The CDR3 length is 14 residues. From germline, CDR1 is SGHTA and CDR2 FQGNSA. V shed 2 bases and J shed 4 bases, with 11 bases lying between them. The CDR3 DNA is TGTGCCAGCAGCTTATATGCGGGGACCACTGAAGCTTTCTTT. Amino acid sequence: CASSLYAGTTEAFF.

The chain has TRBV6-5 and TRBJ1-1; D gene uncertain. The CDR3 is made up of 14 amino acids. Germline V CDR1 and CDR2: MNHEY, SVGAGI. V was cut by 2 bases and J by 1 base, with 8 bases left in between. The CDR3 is CASSYEQWNTEAFF. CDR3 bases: TGTGCCAGCAGTTACGAACAGTGGAACACTGAAGCTTTCTTT.